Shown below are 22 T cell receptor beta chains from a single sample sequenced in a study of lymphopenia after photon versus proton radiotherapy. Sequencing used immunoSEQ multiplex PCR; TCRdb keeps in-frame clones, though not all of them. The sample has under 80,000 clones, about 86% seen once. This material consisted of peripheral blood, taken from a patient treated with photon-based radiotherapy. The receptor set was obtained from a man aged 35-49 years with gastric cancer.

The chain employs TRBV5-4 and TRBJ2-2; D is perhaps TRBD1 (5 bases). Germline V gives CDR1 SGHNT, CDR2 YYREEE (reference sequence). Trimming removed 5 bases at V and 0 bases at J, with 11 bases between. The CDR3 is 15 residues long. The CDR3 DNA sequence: TGTGCCAGCAGTCCGACAGCTTCGAACACCGGGGAGCTGTTTTTT. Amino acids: CASSPTASNTGELFF. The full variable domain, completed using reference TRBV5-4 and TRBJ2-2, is ETGVTQSPTHLIKTRGQQVTLRCSSQSGHNTVSWYQQALGQGPQFIFQYYREEENGRGNFPPRFSGLQFPNYSSELNVNALELDDSALYLCASSPTASNTGELFFGEGSRLTVL.

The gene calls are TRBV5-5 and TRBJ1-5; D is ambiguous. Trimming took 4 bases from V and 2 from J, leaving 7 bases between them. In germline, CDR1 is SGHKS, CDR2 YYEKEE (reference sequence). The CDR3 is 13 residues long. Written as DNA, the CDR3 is TGTGCCAGCAGCCTAGACGGCAATCAGCCCCAGCATTTT. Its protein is CASSLDGNQPQHF.

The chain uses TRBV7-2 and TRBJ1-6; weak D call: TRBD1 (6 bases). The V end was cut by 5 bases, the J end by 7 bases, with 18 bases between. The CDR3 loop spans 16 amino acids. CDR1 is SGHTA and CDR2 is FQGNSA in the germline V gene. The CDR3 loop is CASSPRGFANNSPLHF. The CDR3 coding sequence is TGTGCCAGCAGCCCCAGGGGTTTTGCGAACAATTCACCCCTCCACTTT.

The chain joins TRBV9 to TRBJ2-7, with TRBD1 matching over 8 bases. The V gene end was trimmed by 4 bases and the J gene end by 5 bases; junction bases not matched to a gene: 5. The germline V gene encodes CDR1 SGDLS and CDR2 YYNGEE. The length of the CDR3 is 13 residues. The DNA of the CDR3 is TGTGCCAGCAGCCCGGACAGGGAGGACGAGCAGTACTTC. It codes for CASSPDREDEQYF.

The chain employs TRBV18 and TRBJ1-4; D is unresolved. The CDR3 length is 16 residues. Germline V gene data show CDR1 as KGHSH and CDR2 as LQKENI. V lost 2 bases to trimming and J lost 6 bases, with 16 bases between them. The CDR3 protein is CASSPTGMVRDEKLFF. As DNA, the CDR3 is TGTGCCAGCTCACCAACCGGGATGGTCCGGGATGAAAAACTGTTTTTT.

As DNA, the CDR3 is TGTGCCAGCAGCCCGACTTCCTACAATGAGCAGTTCTTC. This codes for CASSPTSYNEQFF. The J gene is TRBJ2-1, the V gene TRBV7-9, with D hard to call. Germline CDR1 SEHNR, CDR2 FQNEAQ (reference sequence). Trimming stripped 5 bases from V and 1 base from J, with 6 bases between. This CDR3 is built from 13 residues.

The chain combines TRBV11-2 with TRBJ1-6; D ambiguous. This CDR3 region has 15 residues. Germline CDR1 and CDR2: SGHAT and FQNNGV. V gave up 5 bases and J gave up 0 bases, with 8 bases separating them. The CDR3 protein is CASSPDGSYNSPLHF. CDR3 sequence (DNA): TGTGCCAGCAGCCCGGACGGCTCCTATAATTCACCCCTCCACTTT.

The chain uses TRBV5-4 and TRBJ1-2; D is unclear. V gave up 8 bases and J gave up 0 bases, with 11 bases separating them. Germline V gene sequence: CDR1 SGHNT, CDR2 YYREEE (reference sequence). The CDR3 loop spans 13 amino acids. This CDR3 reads CASSGEANYGYTF. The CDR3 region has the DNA TGTGCCAGTTCAGGAGAAGCTAACTATGGCTACACCTTC.

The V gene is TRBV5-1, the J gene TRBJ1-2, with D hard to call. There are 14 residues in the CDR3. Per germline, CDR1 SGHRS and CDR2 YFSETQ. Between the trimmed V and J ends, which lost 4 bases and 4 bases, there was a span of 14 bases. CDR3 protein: CASSPGVGPYGYTF. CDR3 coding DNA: TGCGCCAGCAGCCCGGGTGTGGGCCCCTATGGCTACACCTTC.

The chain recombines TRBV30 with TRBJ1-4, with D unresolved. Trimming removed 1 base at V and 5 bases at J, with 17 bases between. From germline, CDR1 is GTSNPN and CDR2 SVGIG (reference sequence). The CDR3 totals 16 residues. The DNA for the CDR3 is TGTGCCTGGAGTGCTGGGCGTTGGGCAGGAAATGAAAAACTGTTTTTT. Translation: CAWSAGRWAGNEKLFF. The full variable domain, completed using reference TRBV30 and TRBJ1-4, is SQTIHQWPATLVQPVGSPLSLECTVEGTSNPNLYWYRQAAGRGLQLLFYSVGIGQISSEVPQNLSASRPQDRQFILSSKKLLLSDSGFYLCAWSAGRWAGNEKLFFGSGTQLSVL.

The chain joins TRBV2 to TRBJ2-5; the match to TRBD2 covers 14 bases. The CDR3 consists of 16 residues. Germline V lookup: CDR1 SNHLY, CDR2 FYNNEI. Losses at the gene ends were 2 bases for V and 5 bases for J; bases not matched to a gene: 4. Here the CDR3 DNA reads TGTGCCAGCAGTGAAAGACTAGCGGGGGGGCTCGAGACCCAGTACTTC. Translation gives CASSERLAGGLETQYF.

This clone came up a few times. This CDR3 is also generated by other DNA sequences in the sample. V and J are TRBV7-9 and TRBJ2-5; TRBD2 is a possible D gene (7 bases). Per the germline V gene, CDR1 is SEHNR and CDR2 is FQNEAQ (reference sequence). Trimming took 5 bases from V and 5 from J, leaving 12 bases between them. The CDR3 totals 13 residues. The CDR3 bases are TGTGCCAGCAGCCCCGGGGGGCGGGAGACCCAGTACTTC. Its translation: CASSPGGRETQYF.

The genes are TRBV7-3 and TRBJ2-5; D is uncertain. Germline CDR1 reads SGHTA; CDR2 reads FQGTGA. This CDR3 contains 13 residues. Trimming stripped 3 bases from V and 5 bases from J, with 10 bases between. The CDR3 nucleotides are TGTGCCAGCAGCTTTGGGTCTACGGAGACCCAGTACTTC. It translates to CASSFGSTETQYF.

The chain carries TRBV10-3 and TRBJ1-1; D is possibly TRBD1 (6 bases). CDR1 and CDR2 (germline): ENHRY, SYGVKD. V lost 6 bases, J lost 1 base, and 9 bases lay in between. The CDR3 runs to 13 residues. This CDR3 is CAIRQGPNTEAFF. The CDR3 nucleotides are TGTGCCATCAGACAGGGTCCGAACACTGAAGCTTTCTTT.

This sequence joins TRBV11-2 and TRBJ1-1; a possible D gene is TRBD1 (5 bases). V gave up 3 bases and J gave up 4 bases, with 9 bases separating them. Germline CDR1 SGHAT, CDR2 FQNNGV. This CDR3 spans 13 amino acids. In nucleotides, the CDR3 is TGTGCCAGCAGCTTTTCTGGGGGCACTGAAGCTTTCTTT. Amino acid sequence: CASSFSGGTEAFF.

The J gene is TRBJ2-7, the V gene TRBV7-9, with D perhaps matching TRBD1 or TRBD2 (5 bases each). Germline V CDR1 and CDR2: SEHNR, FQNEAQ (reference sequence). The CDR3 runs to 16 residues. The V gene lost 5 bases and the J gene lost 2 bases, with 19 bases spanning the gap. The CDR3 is CASSQDSPGTPYEQYF. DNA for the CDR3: TGTGCCAGCAGCCAAGACAGCCCAGGGACCCCCTACGAGCAGTACTTC.

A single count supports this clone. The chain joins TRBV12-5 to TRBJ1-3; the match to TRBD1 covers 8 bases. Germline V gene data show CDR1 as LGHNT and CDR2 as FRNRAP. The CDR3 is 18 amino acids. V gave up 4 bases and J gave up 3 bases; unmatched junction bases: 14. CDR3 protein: CASGSPMVTGVFGNTIYF. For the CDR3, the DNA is TGTGCTAGTGGTTCCCCCATGGTGACAGGGGTCTTTGGAAACACCATATATTTT.

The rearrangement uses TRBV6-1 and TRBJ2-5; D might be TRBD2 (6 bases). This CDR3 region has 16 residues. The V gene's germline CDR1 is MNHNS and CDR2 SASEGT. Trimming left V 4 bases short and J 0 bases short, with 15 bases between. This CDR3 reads CASSARLGTYQETQYF. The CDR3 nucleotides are TGTGCCAGCAGTGCAAGACTAGGGACGTACCAAGAGACCCAGTACTTC.

In nucleotides, the CDR3 is TGTGCCAGCAGCAAAGTGTATATCGCGACGGCCGGCAATCAGCCCCAGCATTTT. As protein: CASSKVYIATAGNQPQHF. This chain joins TRBV21-1 and TRBJ1-5. TRBV21-1 is marked as a pseudogene. The CDR3 covers 18 residues.

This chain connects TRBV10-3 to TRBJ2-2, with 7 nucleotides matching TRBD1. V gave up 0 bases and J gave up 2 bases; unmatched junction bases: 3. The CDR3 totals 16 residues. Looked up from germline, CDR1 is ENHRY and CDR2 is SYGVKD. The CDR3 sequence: CAISESGQVNTGELFF. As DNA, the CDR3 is TGTGCCATCAGTGAGTCAGGACAGGTTAACACCGGGGAGCTGTTTTTT.

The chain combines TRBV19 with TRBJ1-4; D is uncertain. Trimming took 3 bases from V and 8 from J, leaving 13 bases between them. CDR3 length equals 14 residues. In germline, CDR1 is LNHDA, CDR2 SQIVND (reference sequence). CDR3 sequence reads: CASSIPNLPEKLFF. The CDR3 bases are TGTGCCAGTAGTATCCCCAATCTGCCAGAAAAACTGTTTTTT.

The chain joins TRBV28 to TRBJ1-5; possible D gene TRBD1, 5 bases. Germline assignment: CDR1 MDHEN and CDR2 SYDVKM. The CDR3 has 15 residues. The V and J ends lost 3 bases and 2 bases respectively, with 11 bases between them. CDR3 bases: TGTGCCAGCAGTTTCCATCTGGGGGGCAATCAGCCCCAGCATTTT. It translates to CASSFHLGGNQPQHF.